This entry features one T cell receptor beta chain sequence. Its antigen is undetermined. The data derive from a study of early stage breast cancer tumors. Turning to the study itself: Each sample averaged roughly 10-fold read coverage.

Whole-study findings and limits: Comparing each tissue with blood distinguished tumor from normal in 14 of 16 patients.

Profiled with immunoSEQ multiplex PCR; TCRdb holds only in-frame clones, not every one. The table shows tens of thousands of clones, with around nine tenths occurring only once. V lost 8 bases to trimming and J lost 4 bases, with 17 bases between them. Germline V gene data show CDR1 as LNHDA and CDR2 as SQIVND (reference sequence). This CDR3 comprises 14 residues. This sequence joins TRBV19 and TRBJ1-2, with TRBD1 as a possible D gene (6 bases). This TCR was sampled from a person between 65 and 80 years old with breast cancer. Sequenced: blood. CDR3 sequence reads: CASHPGGQSYGYTF. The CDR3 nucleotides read TGTGCCAGTCACCCGGGGGGGCAAAGCTATGGCTACACCTTC.